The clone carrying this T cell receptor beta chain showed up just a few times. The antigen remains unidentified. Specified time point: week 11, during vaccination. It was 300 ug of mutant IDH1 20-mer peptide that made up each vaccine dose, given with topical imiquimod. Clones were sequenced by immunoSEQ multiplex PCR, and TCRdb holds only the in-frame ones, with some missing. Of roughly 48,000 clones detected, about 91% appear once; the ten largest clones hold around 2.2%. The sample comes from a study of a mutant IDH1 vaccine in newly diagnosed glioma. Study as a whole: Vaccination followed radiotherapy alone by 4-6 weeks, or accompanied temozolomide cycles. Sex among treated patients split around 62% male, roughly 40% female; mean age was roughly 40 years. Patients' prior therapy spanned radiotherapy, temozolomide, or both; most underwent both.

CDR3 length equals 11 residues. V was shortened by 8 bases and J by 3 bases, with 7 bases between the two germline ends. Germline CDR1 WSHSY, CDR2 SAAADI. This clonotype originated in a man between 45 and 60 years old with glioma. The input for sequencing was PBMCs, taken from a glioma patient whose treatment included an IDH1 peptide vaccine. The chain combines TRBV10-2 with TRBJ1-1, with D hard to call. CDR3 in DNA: TGCGCCAGCTTCCGAGACACTGAAGCTTTCTTT. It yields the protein CASFRDTEAFF.